This T cell receptor beta chain was recovered during a study of cytomegalovirus exposure and HLA in healthy donors. At the level of the study: Earlier, 110 million or so unique TCR beta sequences were recovered from roughly 180 million T cells by an analysis. Study-level results: The study put 150 to 200 TCR beta chains on its list as cytomegalovirus-associated.

PCR used 60 Vbeta primers and 13 Jbeta primers. The table came from immunoSEQ multiplex PCR; TCRdb's copy has only in-frame clones and leaves some out. Of around 170,000 clones listed, about three quarters were seen once; the top ten hold around 1.6%. For this clone: What it recognizes is unknown.

The ends were cut back, 5 bases at V and 1 base at J, with 14 bases in the middle. The CDR3 extends over 15 amino acids. CDR1 is MDHEN, CDR2 SYDVKM, per germline. The sequence was obtained from a man aged 18-30 years in good health and CMV-seronegative. The gene calls are TRBV28 and TRBJ1-1, with a tentative D call TRBD1 (6 bases). Sequencing was performed on PBMCs. The CDR3 loop reads CASSPYGTRNTEAFF. In DNA form, the CDR3 reads TGTGCCAGCAGTCCATATGGGACAAGGAACACTGAAGCTTTCTTT.